The 7 T cell receptor beta chains presented below share a single source sample, sequenced in a study of blood T cells in healthy people across ages. Alongside a J-beta primer mix, a sample-barcoded 5' primer served in a second PCR lasting roughly 7 to 11 cycles. One entry per CDR3 protein, called by TCRdb with MiXCR from the 5' RACE reads. The sample has approximately 1,700,000 distinct CDR3 sequences, about 39% seen once. The sequenced sample was blood. The receptors derive from a human donor in good health.

This chain uses TRBV6-5 with TRBJ1-5; no clear D gene. Looked up from germline, CDR1 is MNHEY and CDR2 is SVGAGI. The V and J ends lost 4 bases and 4 bases respectively, with 17 bases between them. CDR3 size: 16 residues. Here the CDR3 reads CASSSRTPAVNQPQHF. The CDR3 DNA reads as TGTGCCAGCAGTTCCAGGACCCCAGCGGTAAATCAGCCCCAGCATTTT.

This clonotype has only a few counts. J is TRBJ2-7 and V is TRBV29-1, with 10 bases aligning to TRBD2. Germline CDR1 reads SQVTM; CDR2 reads ANQGSEA. J gave up 2 bases and V 7 bases, and 5 bases lay outside the gene matches. CDR3 size: 13 residues. The CDR3 region is CSAGSGGAYEQYF. CDR3 bases: TGCAGCGCCGGGAGCGGGGGGGCCTACGAGCAGTACTTC.

J is TRBJ2-5 and V is TRBV7-8, with D perhaps TRBD1 (6 bases). The CDR3 is made up of 15 amino acids. Trimming took off 4 bases at V and 5 bases at J, with 17 bases between the two ends. The germline CDR1 and CDR2 sequences are SGHVS and FQNEAQ. As DNA, the CDR3 is TGTGCCAGCAGCTCTCACTTGGGGGCCGGGGAGACCCAGTACTTC. Its translation is CASSSHLGAGETQYF.

This clonotype came up many times. V usage is TRBV28 and J usage is TRBJ2-7; D may correspond to TRBD1 or TRBD2 (6 bases each). The CDR3 has 13 amino acids. Germline lookup yields CDR1 MDHEN and CDR2 SYDVKM. V shed 10 bases and J shed 4 bases, with 17 bases lying between them. CDR3 sequence (DNA): TGTGCCACCTCCGAAGGGGGGCTGTACGAGCAGTACTTC. This encodes CATSEGGLYEQYF.

This clonotype was seen only a few times. CDR3 in DNA: TGTGCCAGCAGCTTAGCGGGGCCGCGAGAGACCCAGTACTTC. Encoded protein: CASSLAGPRETQYF. The genes are TRBV7-2 and TRBJ2-7; D perhaps matches TRBD1 (5 bases). With the DNA end fitting TRBJ2-5 better, the J assignment may be wrong. Germline values: CDR1 SGHTA, CDR2 FQGNSA. The CDR3 contains 14 residues.

This chain connects TRBV25-1 to TRBJ2-3; D possibly uses TRBD1 or TRBD2 (5 bases each). Deletions cut 5 bases from V and 2 bases from J, with 11 bases between. Germline loops: CDR1 MGHDK, CDR2 SYGVNS. There are 14 residues in the CDR3. CDR3 sequence: CASSKWGITDTQYF. The CDR3 coding sequence is TGTGCCAGCAGTAAGTGGGGGATCACAGATACGCAGTATTTT.

This clonotype has just a few counts. The chain uses TRBV5-1 and TRBJ2-7, with 9 bases identical to TRBD1. V shed 4 bases, J shed 4 bases, and the junction held 6 bases outside the gene matches. CDR3 size: 14 residues. Germline V gene lookup returns CDR1 SGHRS and CDR2 YFSETQ. This CDR3 is CASSLQGAIYEQYF. The CDR3 DNA is TGCGCCAGCAGCCTACAGGGGGCCATTTACGAGCAGTACTTC.